The clone carrying this T cell receptor beta chain has just a few counts. Study members were between about 18 and 100 years old and lived in about two dozen US regions. V lost 4 bases and J lost 4; bases outside the gene matches: 8. Germline V gives CDR1 GTSNPN, CDR2 SVGIG (reference sequence). This CDR3 region has 14 residues. This entry is derived from a study of blood T cell repertoires in COVID-19. Study at large: The analysed material was cDNA or gDNA that came from T cells, B-cell-depleted T cells, or PBMCs.

Per the original methods: Reference gene primers were amplified, and this amplification served to estimate nucleated cell counts. Sequencing was performed with immunoSEQ multiplex PCR; in TCRdb, only in-frame clones are kept and a portion is missing. D and trimming were read from the DNA, whereas the V and J calls and clone size are those reported in that table. The sample lists roughly 220,000 clones, approximately 86% occurring once. The source material was PBMCs or T cells enriched from blood (not recorded which). This rearrangement joins TRBV30 to TRBJ2-7, with 9 bases aligning to TRBD2. The receptor was derived from a woman between 50 and 59 years old with acute COVID-19. For the CDR3, the DNA is TGTGCCTGGACCCGTGGGACTAGCCCTTACGAGCAGTACTTC. Translation gives CAWTRGTSPYEQYF. The full variable domain, with the rest looked up from reference TRBV30 and TRBJ2-7, is SQTIHQWPATLVQPVGSPLSLECTVEGTSNPNLYWYRQAAGRGLQLLFYSVGIGQISSEVPQNLSASRPQDRQFILSSKKLLLSDSGFYLCAWTRGTSPYEQYFGPGTRLTVT.